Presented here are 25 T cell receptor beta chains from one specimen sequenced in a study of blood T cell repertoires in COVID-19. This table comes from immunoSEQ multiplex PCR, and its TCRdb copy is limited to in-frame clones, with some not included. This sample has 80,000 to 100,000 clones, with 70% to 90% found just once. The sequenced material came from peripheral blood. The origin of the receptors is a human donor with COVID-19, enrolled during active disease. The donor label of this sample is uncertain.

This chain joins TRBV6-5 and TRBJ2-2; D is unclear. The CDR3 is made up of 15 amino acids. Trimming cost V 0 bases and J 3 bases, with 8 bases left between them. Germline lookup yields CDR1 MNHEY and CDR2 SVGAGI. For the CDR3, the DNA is TGTGCCAGCAGTTACTCTTGGCCCTACACCGGGGAGCTGTTTTTT. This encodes CASSYSWPYTGELFF.

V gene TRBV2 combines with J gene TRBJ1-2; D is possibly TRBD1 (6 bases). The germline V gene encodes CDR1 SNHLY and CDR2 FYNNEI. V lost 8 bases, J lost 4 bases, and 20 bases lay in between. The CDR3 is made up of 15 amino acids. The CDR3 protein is CASDQRGAVGYGYTF. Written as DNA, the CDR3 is TGTGCCAGCGATCAGCGGGGGGCCGTCGGCTATGGCTACACCTTC.

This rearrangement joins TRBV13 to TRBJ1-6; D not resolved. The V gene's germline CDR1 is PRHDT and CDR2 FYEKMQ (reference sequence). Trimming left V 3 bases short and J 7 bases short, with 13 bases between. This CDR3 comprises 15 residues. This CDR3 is CASSFSRRPNSPLHF. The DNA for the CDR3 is TGTGCCAGCAGCTTCAGCAGGCGTCCAAATTCACCCCTCCACTTT.

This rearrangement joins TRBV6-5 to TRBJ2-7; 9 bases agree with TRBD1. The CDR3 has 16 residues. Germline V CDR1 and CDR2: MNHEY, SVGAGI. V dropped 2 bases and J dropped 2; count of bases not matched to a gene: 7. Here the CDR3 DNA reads TGTGCCAGCAGTTACAGCGGGACAGGGACCGCCTACGAGCAGTACTTC. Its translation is CASSYSGTGTAYEQYF.

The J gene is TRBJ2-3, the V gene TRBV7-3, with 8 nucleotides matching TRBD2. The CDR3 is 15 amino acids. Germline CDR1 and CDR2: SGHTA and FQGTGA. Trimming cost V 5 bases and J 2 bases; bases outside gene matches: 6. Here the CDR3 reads CASSPERGFTDTQYF. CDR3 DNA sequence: TGTGCCAGCAGCCCTGAGCGGGGGTTCACAGATACGCAGTATTTT.

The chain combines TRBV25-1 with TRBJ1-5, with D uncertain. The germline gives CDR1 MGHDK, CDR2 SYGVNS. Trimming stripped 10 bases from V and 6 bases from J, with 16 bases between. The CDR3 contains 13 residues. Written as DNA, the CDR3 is TGTGCCATCGGAGGTTTCGGCCGTCAGCCCCAGCATTTT. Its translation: CAIGGFGRQPQHF.

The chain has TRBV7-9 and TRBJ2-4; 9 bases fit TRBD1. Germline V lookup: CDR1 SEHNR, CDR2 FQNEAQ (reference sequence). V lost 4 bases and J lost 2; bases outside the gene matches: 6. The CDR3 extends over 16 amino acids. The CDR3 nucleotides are TGTGCCAGCAGCTCCTTACAGGGGGCGCCCAAAAACATTCAGTACTTC. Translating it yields CASSSLQGAPKNIQYF.

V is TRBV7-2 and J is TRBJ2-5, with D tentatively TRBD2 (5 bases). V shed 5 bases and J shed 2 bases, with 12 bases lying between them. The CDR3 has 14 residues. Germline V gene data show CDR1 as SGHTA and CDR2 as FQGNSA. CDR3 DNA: TGTGCCAGCAGCCCTGGACTGGTACAAGAGACCCAGTACTTC. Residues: CASSPGLVQETQYF.

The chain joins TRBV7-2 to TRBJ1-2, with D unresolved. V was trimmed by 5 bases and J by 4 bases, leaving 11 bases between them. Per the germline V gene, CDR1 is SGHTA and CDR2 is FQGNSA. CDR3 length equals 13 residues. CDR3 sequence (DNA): TGTGCCAGCAGCAAGACGGAGCTCTATGGCTACACCTTC. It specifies CASSKTELYGYTF.

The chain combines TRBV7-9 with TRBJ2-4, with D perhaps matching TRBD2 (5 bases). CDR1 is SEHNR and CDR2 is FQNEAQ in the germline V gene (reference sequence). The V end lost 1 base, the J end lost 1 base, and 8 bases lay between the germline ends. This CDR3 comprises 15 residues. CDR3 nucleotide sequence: TGTGCCAGCAGCTTAGGCGGGCCGGCCAAAAACATTCAGTACTTC. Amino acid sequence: CASSLGGPAKNIQYF. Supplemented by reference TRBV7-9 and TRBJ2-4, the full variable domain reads DTGVSQNPRHKITKRGQNVTFRCDPISEHNRLYWYRQTLGQGPEFLTYFQNEAQLEKSRLLSDRFSAERPKGSFSTLEIQRTEQGDSAMYLCASSLGGPAKNIQYFGAGTRLSVL.

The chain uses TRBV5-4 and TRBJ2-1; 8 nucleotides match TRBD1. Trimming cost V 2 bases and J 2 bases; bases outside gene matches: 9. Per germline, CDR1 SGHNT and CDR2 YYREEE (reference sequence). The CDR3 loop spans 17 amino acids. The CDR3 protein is CASSFPLGQGPYNEQFF. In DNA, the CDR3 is TGTGCCAGCAGCTTCCCCCTTGGACAGGGCCCCTACAATGAGCAGTTCTTC. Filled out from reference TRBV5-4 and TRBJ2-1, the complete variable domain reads ETGVTQSPTHLIKTRGQQVTLRCSSQSGHNTVSWYQQALGQGPQFIFQYYREEENGRGNFPPRFSGLQFPNYSSELNVNALELDDSALYLCASSFPLGQGPYNEQFFGPGTRLTVL.

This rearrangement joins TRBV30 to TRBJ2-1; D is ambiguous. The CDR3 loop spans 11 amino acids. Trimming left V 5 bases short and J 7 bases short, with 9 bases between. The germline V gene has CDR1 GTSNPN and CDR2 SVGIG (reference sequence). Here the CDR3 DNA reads TGTGCCTGGCCCCCACTAAATGAGCAGTTCTTC. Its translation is CAWPPLNEQFF.

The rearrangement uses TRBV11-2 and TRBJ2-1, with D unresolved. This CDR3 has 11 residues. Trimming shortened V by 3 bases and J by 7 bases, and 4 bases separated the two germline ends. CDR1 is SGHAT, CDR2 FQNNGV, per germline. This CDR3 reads CASSFRNEQFF. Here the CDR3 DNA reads TGTGCCAGCAGCTTCCGGAATGAGCAGTTCTTC.

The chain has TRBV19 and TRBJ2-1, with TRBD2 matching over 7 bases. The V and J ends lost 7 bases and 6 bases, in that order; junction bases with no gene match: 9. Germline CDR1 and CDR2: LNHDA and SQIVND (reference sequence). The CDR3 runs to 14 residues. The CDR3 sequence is CASKSGGMVNEQFF. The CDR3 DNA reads TGTGCCAGTAAATCGGGGGGTATGGTCAATGAGCAGTTCTTC. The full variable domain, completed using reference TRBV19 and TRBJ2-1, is DGGITQSPKYLFRKEGQNVTLSCEQNLNHDAMYWYRQDPGQGLRLIYYSQIVNDFQKGDIAEGYSVSREKKESFPLTVTSAQKNPTAFYLCASKSGGMVNEQFFGPGTRLTVL.

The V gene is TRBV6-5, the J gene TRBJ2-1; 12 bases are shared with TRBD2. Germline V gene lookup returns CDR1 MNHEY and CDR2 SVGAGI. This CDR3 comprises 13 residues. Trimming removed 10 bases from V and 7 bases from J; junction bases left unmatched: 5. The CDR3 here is CATWTSGVNEQFF. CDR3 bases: TGTGCCACCTGGACTAGCGGGGTGAATGAGCAGTTCTTC.

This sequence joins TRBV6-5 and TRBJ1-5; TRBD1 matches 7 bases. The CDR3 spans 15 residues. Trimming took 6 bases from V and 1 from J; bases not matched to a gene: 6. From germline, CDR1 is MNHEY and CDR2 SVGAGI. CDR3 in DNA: TGTGCCAGCAGAGCAACAGGGGAGAGCAATCAGCCCCAGCATTTT. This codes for CASRATGESNQPQHF.

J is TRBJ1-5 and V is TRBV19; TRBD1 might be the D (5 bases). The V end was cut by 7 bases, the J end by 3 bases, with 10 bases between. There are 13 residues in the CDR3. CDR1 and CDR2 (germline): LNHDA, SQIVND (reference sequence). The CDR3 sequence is CASTPGYNQPQHF. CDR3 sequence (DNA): TGTGCCAGTACCCCAGGGTACAATCAGCCCCAGCATTTT.

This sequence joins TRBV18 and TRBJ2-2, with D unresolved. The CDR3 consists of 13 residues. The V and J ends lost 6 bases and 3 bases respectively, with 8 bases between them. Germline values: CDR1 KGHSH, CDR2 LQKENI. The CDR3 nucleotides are TGTGCCAGCTCCCCCCCCGACACCGGGGAGCTGTTTTTT. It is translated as CASSPPDTGELFF.

The CDR3 is CATLLERGCLYEQYF. DNA for the CDR3: TGTGCCACTCTACTGGAAAGGGGGTGCCTTTACGAGCAGTACTTC. This rearrangement joins TRBV7-6 to TRBJ2-7; weak D call: TRBD1 (6 bases). V was clipped by 10 bases and J by 4 bases, with 23 bases between them. CDR3 size: 15 residues. Germline V gene lookup returns CDR1 SGHVS and CDR2 FNYEAQ.

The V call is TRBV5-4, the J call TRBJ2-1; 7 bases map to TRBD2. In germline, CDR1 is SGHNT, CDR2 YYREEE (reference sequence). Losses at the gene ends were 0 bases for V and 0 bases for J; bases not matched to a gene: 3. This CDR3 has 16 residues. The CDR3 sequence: CASSLGGGSSYNEQFF. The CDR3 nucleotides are TGTGCCAGCAGCTTGGGGGGGGGAAGCTCCTACAATGAGCAGTTCTTC.

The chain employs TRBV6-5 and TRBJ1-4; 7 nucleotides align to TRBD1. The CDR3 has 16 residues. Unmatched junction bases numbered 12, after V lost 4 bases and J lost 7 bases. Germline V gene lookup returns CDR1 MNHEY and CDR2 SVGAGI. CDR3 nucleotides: TGTGCCAGCAGTTCACCAGACCGGGACAGACCTGAAAAACTGTTTTTT. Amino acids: CASSSPDRDRPEKLFF.

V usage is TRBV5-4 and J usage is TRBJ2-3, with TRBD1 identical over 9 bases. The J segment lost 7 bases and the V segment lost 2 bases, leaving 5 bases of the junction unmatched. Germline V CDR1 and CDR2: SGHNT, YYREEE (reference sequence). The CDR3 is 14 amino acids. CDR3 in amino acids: CASSFTGQGNTQYF. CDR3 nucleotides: TGTGCCAGCAGCTTTACGGGACAGGGAAATACGCAGTATTTT.

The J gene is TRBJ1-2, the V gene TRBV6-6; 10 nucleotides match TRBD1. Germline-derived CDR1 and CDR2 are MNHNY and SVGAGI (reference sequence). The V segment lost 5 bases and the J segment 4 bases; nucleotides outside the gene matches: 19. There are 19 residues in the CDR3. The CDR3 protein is CASSRDPGTGDFRGYGYTF. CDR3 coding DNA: TGTGCCAGCAGTCGCGACCCAGGGACAGGGGATTTTCGTGGCTATGGCTACACCTTC.

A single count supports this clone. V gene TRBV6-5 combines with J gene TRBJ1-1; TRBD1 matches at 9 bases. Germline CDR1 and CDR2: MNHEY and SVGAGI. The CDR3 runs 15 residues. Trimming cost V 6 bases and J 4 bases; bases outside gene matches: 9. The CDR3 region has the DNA TGTGCCAGCAGAACGTGGGACAGGGTGAGCACTGAAGCTTTCTTT. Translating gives CASRTWDRVSTEAFF.

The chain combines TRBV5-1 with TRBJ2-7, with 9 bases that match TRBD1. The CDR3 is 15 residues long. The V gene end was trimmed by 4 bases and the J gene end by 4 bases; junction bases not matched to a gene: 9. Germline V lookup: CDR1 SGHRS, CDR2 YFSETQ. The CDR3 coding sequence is TGCGCCAGCAGCGCATCCGGGACAGGGAGGTACGAGCAGTACTTC. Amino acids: CASSASGTGRYEQYF.